This T cell receptor (beta chain) came from a study of blood T cell repertoires in COVID-19. This CDR3 has 16 residues. Germline CDR1 is SGHVS and CDR2 is FNYEAQ. The germline V and J ends were trimmed by 1 base and 4 bases, with 15 bases remaining between them. TCRdb's copy holds only in-frame clones and misses some; the assay was immunoSEQ multiplex PCR. The table has about 190,000 clones, around 80% seen once; the top ten hold 7.8%. Sequenced material: peripheral blood. The clonotype was recovered from a woman aged 55 to 70 with COVID-19, enrolled during active disease. The chain uses TRBV7-6 and TRBJ2-3; no definite D call. The CDR3 DNA is TGTGCCAGCAGCTTAGTCGGCGGCTTCTCCGCAGATACGCAGTATTTT. This encodes CASSLVGGFSADTQYF. The entire variable domain, with the rest obtained from reference TRBV7-6 and TRBJ2-3, is as follows: GAGVSQSPRYKVTKRGQDVALRCDPISGHVSLYWYRQALGQGPEFLTYFNYEAQQDKSGLPNDRFSAERPEGSISTLTIQRTEQRDSAMYRCASSLVGGFSADTQYFGPGTRLTVL.